This TCR beta chain was captured by sequencing in a study of shared clonotypes between healthy human individuals. V was pared by 5 bases and J by 5 bases, with 6 bases of the junction left unmatched. CDR3 length equals 13 residues. CDR1 and CDR2 from the germline V gene are SGHRS and YFSETQ. Repertoires were generated with immunoSEQ multiplex PCR, while TCRdb's copy carries only in-frame clones and drops some. This sample has about 2.1 million clones, with just over 90% found just once. As concerns this clone: Its specificity is not known.

The naive CD8 fraction comprised CD45RO-negative cells positively selected for CCR7 and excluded terminally differentiated effector memory CD45RA+ cells. The study drew all its donors from Caucasian adults living in Nashville, Tennessee. Study conclusions and caveats: Rarefaction analysis demonstrated incomplete sorted-subset sequencing notwithstanding large depth. For naive CD4 cells, around 5% of clonotypes were shared across a few donors. Generation probability values for non-shared clonotypes were lower than those for clonotypes shared by all four donors.

This clonotype was sampled from a man aged 18 to 30 in good health. Some clones in this sample may be carry-over from other donors' samples. The rearrangement uses TRBV5-1 and TRBJ2-7; TRBD1 agrees at 8 bases. Sequenced sample: naive CD8+ T cells from PBMCs. CDR3 in DNA: TGCGCCAGCAGACACGACAGGGGCGACGAGCAGTACTTC. This gives the protein CASRHDRGDEQYF.